Listed here are 18 T cell receptor beta chains from one sample, sequenced in a study of T cells after yellow fever vaccination. TCRdb processed the 5' RACE reads anew with MiXCR; each CDR3 protein has one entry. This table holds some 390,000 distinct CDR3 sequences, 6.2% found once. The source was PBMCs, collected 5 days after the yellow fever booster vaccination. The receptor source for this set is a man aged 30 to 45 who received the YFV17D yellow fever vaccine.

The CDR3 sequence is CAISDQGRVPRSGYTF. CDR3 sequence (DNA): TGTGCCATCAGTGATCAGGGCCGGGTTCCCCGTTCGGGCTACACCTTC. This chain joins TRBV10-3 and TRBJ1-2, with D perhaps TRBD1 (5 bases). V shed 3 bases and J shed 8 bases, with 22 bases lying between them. In germline, CDR1 is ENHRY, CDR2 SYGVKD. This CDR3 is built from 16 residues.

This clonotype was observed a handful of times. The V gene is TRBV20-1, the J gene TRBJ2-4, with TRBD2 matching 7 bases. Trimming took 6 bases from V and 8 from J; bases not matched to a gene: 4. Germline V gene lookup returns CDR1 DFQATT and CDR2 SNEGSKA (reference sequence). The CDR3 runs 11 residues. The chain's CDR3 is CSARGGDIQYF. DNA of the CDR3: TGCAGTGCCCGGGGAGGGGACATTCAGTACTTC.

V and J are TRBV11-2 and TRBJ2-4; no clear D gene. Looked up from germline, CDR1 is SGHAT and CDR2 is FQNNGV. This CDR3 has 15 residues. V lost 0 bases and J lost 2, with 8 bases in between. Written as DNA, the CDR3 is TGTGCCAGCAGCTTAGATTGGGCATCCAAAAACATTCAGTACTTC. Amino acids: CASSLDWASKNIQYF.

The J gene is TRBJ2-5, the V gene TRBV11-2, with D hard to call. Germline CDR1 SGHAT, CDR2 FQNNGV. The CDR3 totals 14 residues. Between the trimmed V and J ends, which lost 1 base and 4 bases, there was a span of 10 bases. CDR3 residues: CASSLVPSGETQYF. In DNA form, the CDR3 reads TGTGCCAGCAGCTTAGTTCCTAGTGGAGAGACCCAGTACTTC.

The chain carries TRBV27 and TRBJ2-3; 13 bases agree with TRBD2. This CDR3 has 17 residues. Germline V gene sequence: CDR1 MNHEY, CDR2 SMNVEV (reference sequence). The J segment lost 4 bases and the V segment lost 6 bases, leaving 10 bases of the junction unmatched. The CDR3 region has the DNA TGTGCCAGCAGCGGACTAGCGGGAGATGGTTTCGCAGATACGCAGTATTTT. This sequence encodes CASSGLAGDGFADTQYF.

This clonotype occurred a few times. This chain links TRBV27 with TRBJ2-1; D is undetermined. Germline V gene sequence: CDR1 MNHEY, CDR2 SMNVEV (reference sequence). Trimming removed 0 bases at V and 2 bases at J, with 11 bases between. CDR3 length: 16 amino acids. The CDR3 coding sequence is TGTGCCAGCAGTTTATCGTCTCCACCCGCCTACAATGAGCAGTTCTTC. Its protein is CASSLSSPPAYNEQFF.

This clonotype has at least ten counts. The chain carries TRBV5-1 and TRBJ2-3; TRBD2 matches at 7 bases. The CDR3 has 15 amino acids. V shed 0 bases, J shed 2 bases, and the junction held 3 bases outside the gene matches. The germline gives CDR1 SGHRS, CDR2 YFSETQ. The CDR3 spells CASSLGGDYTDTQYF. The CDR3 nucleotides read TGCGCCAGCAGCTTGGGCGGGGACTACACAGATACGCAGTATTTT.

Many counts were recorded for this clonotype. The junction departs from the called germline gene at one end, perhaps through a read error. V is TRBV3-1 and J is TRBJ1-1; D remains unclear. Germline values: CDR1 LGHDT, CDR2 YNNKEL (reference sequence). The length of the CDR3 is 12 residues. Here the CDR3 DNA reads TGTGCCAGCAGCCGTACACCTTTGGATCTCTCCTTT. This encodes CASSRTPLDLSF.

Ten or more counts support this clonotype. This chain uses TRBV7-2 with TRBJ2-1, with TRBD2 matching 7 bases. The ends lost 4 bases at V and 0 bases at J; junction bases unmatched: 3. CDR1 and CDR2 from the germline V gene are SGHTA and FQGNSA. The CDR3 length is 15 residues. CDR3 protein: CASSSSGISYNEQFF. The CDR3 bases are TGTGCCAGCAGCTCAAGCGGGATCTCCTACAATGAGCAGTTCTTC. The whole variable domain, filled in from reference TRBV7-2 and TRBJ2-1, reads GAGVSQSPSNKVTEKGKDVELRCDPISGHTALYWYRQSLGQGLEFLIYFQGNSAPDKSGLPSDRFSAERTGGSVSTLTIQRTQQEDSAVYLCASSSSGISYNEQFFGPGTRLTVL.

This clonotype was counted at least ten times. The V gene is TRBV12-3 or TRBV12-4, the J gene TRBJ2-1, with a tentative D call TRBD2 (5 bases). With 5 bases removed from V and 7 bases from J, the gap between germline ends came to 15 bases. There are 14 residues in the CDR3. The CDR3 DNA sequence: TGTGCCAGCAGTCCCCTTACCGGGGTAAATGAGCAGTTCTTC. Amino acids: CASSPLTGVNEQFF.

This clonotype showed up many times. V and J are TRBV6-1 and TRBJ2-1; no firm D call. This CDR3 comprises 15 residues. V was pared by 6 bases and J by 10 bases, with 22 bases between. Germline V CDR1 and CDR2: MNHNS, SASEGT. The CDR3 reads CASRMIPGSLVEQFF. CDR3 bases: TGTGCCAGCAGGATGATACCGGGTTCACTTGTAGAGCAGTTCTTC.

The chain employs TRBV7-2 and TRBJ2-3, with TRBD2 identical over 12 bases. CDR1 and CDR2 (germline): SGHTA, FQGNSA. The CDR3 consists of 17 residues. Trimming at V came to 7 bases and at J to 5 bases, leaving 13 bases not matched to a gene. CDR3 DNA sequence: TGTGCCAGCACCAGACTACTAGCGGGAGGCCGGGTAGATACGCAGTATTTT. Translated, it gives CASTRLLAGGRVDTQYF.

This clonotype was picked up many times. J is TRBJ2-2 and V is TRBV7-2; D might be TRBD1 (5 bases). V lost 2 bases and J lost 7, with 20 bases in between. The CDR3 runs 17 residues. Per germline, CDR1 SGHTA and CDR2 FQGNSA. Here the CDR3 DNA reads TGTGCCAGCAGCTTACATGAGGCAGGGTATCTCGGCGGGGAGCTGTTTTTT. Its translation is CASSLHEAGYLGGELFF.

In this sample, this clonotype turned up a few times. The rearrangement uses TRBV12-3 or TRBV12-4 and TRBJ1-2; D possibly corresponds to TRBD1 (5 bases). This CDR3 contains 13 residues. The germline V and J ends were trimmed by 5 bases and 4 bases, with 11 bases remaining between them. Here the CDR3 reads CASSTATVYGYTF. The CDR3 region has the DNA TGTGCCAGCAGTACCGCGACAGTCTATGGCTACACCTTC.

This clonotype was detected only a few times. This chain uses TRBV9 with TRBJ2-6; D is ambiguous. The CDR3 is 16 amino acids. Germline V lookup: CDR1 SGDLS, CDR2 YYNGEE. Trimming cost V 0 bases and J 4 bases, with 11 bases left between them. The DNA of the CDR3 is TGTGCCAGCAGCGTAGGTGGGCTCGGAGGGGCCAACGTCCTGACTTTC. It is translated as CASSVGGLGGANVLTF.

This rearrangement joins TRBV5-1 to TRBJ2-3; 10 nucleotides agree with TRBD1. This CDR3 is 14 amino acids long. The V gene's germline CDR1 is SGHRS and CDR2 YFSETQ. Trimming cost V 5 bases and J 4 bases; bases outside gene matches: 4. CDR3 residues: CASRGGQGPDTQYF. CDR3 nucleotide sequence: TGCGCCAGCAGGGGGGGACAGGGGCCAGATACGCAGTATTTT.

This sequence joins TRBV3-1 and TRBJ1-1, with D hard to call. V was shortened by 6 bases and J by 4 bases, with 15 bases between the two germline ends. The CDR3 is 14 residues long. The germline V gene has CDR1 LGHDT and CDR2 YNNKEL (reference sequence). DNA of the CDR3: TGTGCCAGCAGACGAGATCCGTCGGGCACTGAAGCTTTCTTT. It yields the protein CASRRDPSGTEAFF. The full variable domain, in which reference TRBV3-1 and TRBJ1-1 provide the parts outside the CDR3, is DTAVSQTPKYLVTQMGNDKSIKCEQNLGHDTMYWYKQDSKKFLKIMFSYNNKELIINETVPNRFSPKSPDKAHLNLHINSLELGDSAVYFCASRRDPSGTEAFFGQGTRLTVV.

For this clonotype: Given the absence of the conserved phenylalanine or tryptophan at the CDR3 end, a read error is likely. The rearrangement uses TRBV10-3 and TRBJ2-7; possible D gene TRBD1, 6 bases. Deletions cut 2 bases from V and 1 base from J, with 12 bases between. The germline V gene encodes CDR1 ENHRY and CDR2 SYGVKD. This CDR3 comprises 15 residues. The CDR3 loop reads CAISEEPGHSYEQYS. In DNA, the CDR3 is TGTGCCATCAGTGAGGAACCGGGACATTCCTACGAGCAGTACTCC.